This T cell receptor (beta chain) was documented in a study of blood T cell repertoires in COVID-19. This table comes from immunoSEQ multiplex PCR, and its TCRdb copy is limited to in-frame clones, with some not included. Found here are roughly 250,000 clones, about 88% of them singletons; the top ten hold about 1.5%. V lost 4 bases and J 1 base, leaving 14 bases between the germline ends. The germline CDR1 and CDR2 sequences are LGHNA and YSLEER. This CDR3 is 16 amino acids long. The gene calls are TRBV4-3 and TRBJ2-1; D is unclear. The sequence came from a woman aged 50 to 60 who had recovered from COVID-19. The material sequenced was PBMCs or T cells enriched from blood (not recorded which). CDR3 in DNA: TGCGCCAGCAGCCCAGGTGGGCCACCGTCCTACAATGAGCAGTTCTTC. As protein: CASSPGGPPSYNEQFF.